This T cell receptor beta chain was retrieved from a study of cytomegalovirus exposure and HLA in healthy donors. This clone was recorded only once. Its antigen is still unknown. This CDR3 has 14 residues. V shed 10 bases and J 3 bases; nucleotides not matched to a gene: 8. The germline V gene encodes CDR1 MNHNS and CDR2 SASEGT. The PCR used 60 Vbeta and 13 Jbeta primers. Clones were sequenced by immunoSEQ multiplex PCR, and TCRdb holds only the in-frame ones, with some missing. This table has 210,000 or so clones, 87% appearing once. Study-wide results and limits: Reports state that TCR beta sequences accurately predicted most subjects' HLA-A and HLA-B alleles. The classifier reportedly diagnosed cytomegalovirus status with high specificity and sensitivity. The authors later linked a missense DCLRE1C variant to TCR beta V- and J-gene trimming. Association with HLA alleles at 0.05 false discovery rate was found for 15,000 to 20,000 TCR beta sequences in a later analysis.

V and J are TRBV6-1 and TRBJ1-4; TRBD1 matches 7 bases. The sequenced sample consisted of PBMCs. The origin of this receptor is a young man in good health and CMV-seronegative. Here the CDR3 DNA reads TGTGCCACGACATTAGACAGGGCTAATGAAAAACTGTTTTTT. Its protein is CATTLDRANEKLFF.